One and the same sample provided the 3 T cell receptor beta chains below, sequenced in a study of T cell responses to AZD1222 COVID-19 vaccine. Clones were sequenced by immunoSEQ multiplex PCR, and TCRdb holds only the in-frame ones, with some missing. The sample records about 98,000 clones, less than 90% being singletons. This specimen consisted of peripheral blood, obtained on day 0 of AZD1222 vaccination. Source of these receptors: an adult in good health.

The chain recombines TRBV3-1 (or the pseudogene TRBV3-2) with TRBJ1-1; D perhaps matches TRBD1 (5 bases). CDR3 length: 13 amino acids. The germline V gene has CDR1 LGHDT and CDR2 YNNKEL (reference sequence). V lost 0 bases to trimming and J lost 8 bases, with 10 bases between them. CDR3: CASSQDWGSEAFF. The CDR3 bases are TGTGCCAGCAGCCAAGATTGGGGGTCAGAAGCTTTCTTT.

V and J are TRBV19 and TRBJ2-3; the match to TRBD2 covers 7 bases. CDR1 and CDR2 from the germline V gene are LNHDA and SQIVND (reference sequence). V was pared by 3 bases and J by 2 bases, with 2 bases of the junction left unmatched. This CDR3 is built from 14 residues. Here the CDR3 reads CASSIRDYTDTQYF. Written as DNA, the CDR3 is TGTGCCAGTAGTATTAGGGACTACACAGATACGCAGTATTTT.

The rearrangement joins TRBV11-3 to TRBJ2-7, with 10 bases fitting TRBD1. V trimming: 3 bases; J trimming: 9 bases; junction bases outside the gene matches: 2. The CDR3 contains 12 residues. Germline-derived CDR1 and CDR2 are SGHNT and YENEEA. The CDR3 spells CASSLTGGGQYV. CDR3 sequence (DNA): TGTGCCAGCAGCTTGACAGGGGGCGGGCAGTACGTC.